The sequence of this TCR beta chain was determined in a study of blood T cell repertoires in COVID-19 (dated by TCRdb to about 2020). About the full investigation: Samples covering the acute and convalescent phases of COVID-19 were provided by collaborators in the United States, Italy and Spain. The material from the prospective study consisted of cDNA or gDNA derived from T cells, B-cell-depleted T cells, or PBMCs. The dataset comprised deeply sampled blood TCRbeta repertoires from subjects exposed to, actively infected with, or recovered from COVID-19. The repertoires were released in a freely available public database intended as a resource for research on the immune response to SARS-CoV-2. The samples were drawn from the first 160 participants of the ongoing ImmuneRACE study and from 1,200 or so subjects provided by 6 global collaborators. Nearly every sample came with metadata listing a de-identified subject ID, COVID-19 status, age in years and sex. Where HLA class I and class II types were available, the types were taken from metadata supplied by the sample provider, not from assay-based typing. The paper's findings and limits, for the study overall: Clinical and demographic metadata were provided uncurated, with the amount varying by source and participant.

About this clone itself: No antigen is known for it. No qualities accompany the bases; no much larger clone lies one base away.

The CDR3 starts with the cysteine, ends with the phenylalanine, and has 15 residues. Only CDR3 DNA is held: 45 bases, read in frame from base 1. From V the trimming removes 0 bases and from J it removes 9 bases, while the gene matches leave 4 bases of the junction unaccounted for. Per the germline V gene, SGHRS is the CDR1 and YFSETQ is the CDR2. The immunoSEQ Assay, a bias-controlled multiplex PCR, was used to amplify TCRbeta CDR3 regions from genomic DNA. The study's own analysis went as follows. Within the assay, amplification of reference gene primers was used to estimate how many nucleated cells each sample contained. Sequence reads were collapsed and filtered to measure the absolute abundance of every unique TCRbeta CDR3 rearrangement. For each sample, productive Simpson clonality was calculated as the square root of Simpson's diversity index over productive rearrangements. The table was pulled from immuneACCESS by TCRdb, which kept in-frame rearrangements only. Such tables lose some clones; where checked, under half of the loss comes from unresolved V genes, and the rest has no known cause. V, J and clone size were drawn from that table, and D and trimming were deduced from the DNA. Within this sample are 250,000 or so clones, with about 87% of them counted one time only. The ten top clones hold about 1.6% of the sample.

Samples from volunteer blood donors who had recovered from COVID-19 were contributed by a second Seattle source. The collaborating institutions used their own protocols to collect whole blood in K2EDTA tubes. For TCRbeta analysis, collaborator samples were shipped as frozen whole blood, as isolated PBMCs, or as DNA extracted from either sample type. The clonotype was recovered from a woman aged 40 to 50 who had recovered from COVID-19. The sample was peripheral blood. The rearranged segments are TRBV5-1 and TRBJ2-1, with 12 junctional bases fitting TRBD2. Here the CDR3 is given as CASSLVLAGGGEQFF. DNA sequence: TGCGCCAGCAGCTTGGTACTAGCGGGGGGCGGTGAGCAGTTCTTC. The CDR3, completed at both ends by the reference TRBV5-1 and TRBJ2-1 genes, gives the full variable domain KAGVTQTPRYLIKTRGQQVTLSCSPISGHRSVSWYQQTPGQGLQFLFEYFSETQRNKGNFPGRFSGRQFSNSRSEMNVSTLELGDSALYLCASSLVLAGGGEQFFGPGTRLTVL.